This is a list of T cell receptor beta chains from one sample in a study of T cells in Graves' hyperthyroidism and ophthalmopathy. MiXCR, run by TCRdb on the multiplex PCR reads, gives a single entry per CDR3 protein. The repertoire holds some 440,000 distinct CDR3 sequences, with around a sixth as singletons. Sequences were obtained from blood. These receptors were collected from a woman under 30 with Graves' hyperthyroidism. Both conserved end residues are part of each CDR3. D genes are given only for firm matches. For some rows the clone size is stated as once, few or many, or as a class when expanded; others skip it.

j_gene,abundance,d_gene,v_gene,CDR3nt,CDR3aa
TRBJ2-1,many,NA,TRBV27,TGTGCCAGCAGTTTATCCTCGAGCTCCTACAATGAGCAGTTCTTC,CASSLSSSSYNEQFF
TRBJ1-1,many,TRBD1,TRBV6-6,TGTGCCAGCAGTTACCAGGGGGGCGCGGGCACTGAAGCTTTCTTT,CASSYQGGAGTEAFF
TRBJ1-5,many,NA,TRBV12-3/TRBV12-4,TGTGCCAGCAGTCGGGCGCTTGGGGGGCGGCAGGGGAGCAATCAGCCCCAGCATTTT,CASSRALGGRQGSNQPQHF
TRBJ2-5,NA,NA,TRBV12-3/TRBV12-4,TGTGCCAGCGGGGCCTTTTCGACCCAAGAGACCCAGTACTTC,CASGAFSTQETQYF
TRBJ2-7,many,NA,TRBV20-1,TGCAGTGCTAGAGATCCGGGAGCCGACTACGAGCAGTACTTC,CSARDPGADYEQYF
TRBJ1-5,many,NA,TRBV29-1,TGCAGCGTTGAATGGCATAGCAATCAGCCCCAGCATTTT,CSVEWHSNQPQHF
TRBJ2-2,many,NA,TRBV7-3,TGTGCCAGCAGCCCGTCGGTCACGAACACCGGGGAGCTGTTTTTT,CASSPSVTNTGELFF
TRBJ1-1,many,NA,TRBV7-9,TGTGCCAGCAGCTCGGAGCAGAACACTGAAGCTTTCTTT,CASSSEQNTEAFF
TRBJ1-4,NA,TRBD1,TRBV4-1,TGCGCCAGCAGCCAATTTCCCGGGACAGGCCCTGCAACTAATGAAAAACTGTTTTTT,CASSQFPGTGPATNEKLFF
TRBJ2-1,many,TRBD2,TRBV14,TGTGCCAGCAGCCAAGGGGGACTAGCGGCAAATCGGAACAATGAGCAGTTCTTC,CASSQGGLAANRNNEQFF
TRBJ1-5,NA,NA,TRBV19,TGTGCCAGTAGTATTTCTCGGGGAAGGCAGCCCCAGCATTTT,CASSISRGRQPQHF
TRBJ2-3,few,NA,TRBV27,TGTGCCAGCAGTCCTAAGAGGACAGCTAGCACAGATACGCAGTATTTT,CASSPKRTASTDTQYF
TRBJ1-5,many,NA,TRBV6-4,TGTGCCAGCAGTGCTTCGGGGGAATTGGGCAATCAGCCCCAGCATTTT,CASSASGELGNQPQHF
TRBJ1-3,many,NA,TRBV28,TGTGCCAGCAGTTTTGACAGATCCCCTGGAAACACCATATATTTT,CASSFDRSPGNTIYF
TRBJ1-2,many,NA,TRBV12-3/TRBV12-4,TGTGCCAGCAGCGCCCCAAGATTCTATGGCTACACCTTC,CASSAPRFYGYTF
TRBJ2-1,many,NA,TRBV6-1,TGTGCCAGCAGTTTCGGACTGGATCGACCGCAGTTCTTC,CASSFGLDRPQFF
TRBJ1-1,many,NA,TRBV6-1,TGTGCCTCCGGCAGGACTGAAGCTTTCTTT,CASGRTEAFF
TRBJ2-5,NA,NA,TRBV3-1,TGTGCCAGCAGCCAAGAGTGGGTGGGGTCCCAAGAGACCCAGTACTTC,CASSQEWVGSQETQYF
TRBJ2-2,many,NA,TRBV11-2,TGTGCCAGCAGCTTATCGGGCAGGGAGCTGTTTTTT,CASSLSGRELFF
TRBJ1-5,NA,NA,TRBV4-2,TGTGCCAGCAGCCAGGAATTACAAGATAGCAATCAGCCCCAGCATTTT,CASSQELQDSNQPQHF
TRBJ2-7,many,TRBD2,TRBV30,TGTGCCTGGAGCCCCGGGACTACAATTTACGAGCAGTACTTC,CAWSPGTTIYEQYF
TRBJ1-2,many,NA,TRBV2,TGTGCCAGCAGTGAAGTCCCGGACAGACCAGAGGGCTACACCTTC,CASSEVPDRPEGYTF
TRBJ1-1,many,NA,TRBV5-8,TGTGCCAGCAGCTTGGTGACAGCGAACACTGAAGCTTTCTTT,CASSLVTANTEAFF
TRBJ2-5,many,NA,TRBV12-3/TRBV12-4,TGTGCCAGCAGTACCCTGTCGGCCCGAGGAGAGACCCAGTACTTC,CASSTLSARGETQYF
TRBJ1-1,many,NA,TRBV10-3,TGTGCCATGCGGTCGCTGGGGGCCAACACTGAAGCTTTCTTT,CAMRSLGANTEAFF
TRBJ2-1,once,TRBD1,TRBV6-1,TGTGCCAGCAGTCCAAGGGGGGCCGGGACAGGGGATTTCAATGAGCAGTTCTTC,CASSPRGAGTGDFNEQFF
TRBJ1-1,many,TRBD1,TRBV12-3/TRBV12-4,TGTGCCAGCAGTCGCGACAGGGGGGCTGAAGCTTTCTTT,CASSRDRGAEAFF
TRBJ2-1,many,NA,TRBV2,TGTGCCAGCAGGCCCGGGACTCTTTCCTACAATGAGCAGTTCTTC,CASRPGTLSYNEQFF